The clone carrying this TCR beta chain was seen just once. Its target is not known. TCRdb's table, derived via immunoSEQ multiplex PCR, lists solely in-frame clones and lacks some. Of about 33,000 clones listed, under 85% are singletons. The sample originates from a study of OX40 agonist ivuxolimab in advanced cancers. Overall study: The treatment was a fully human IgG2 OX40 agonist, ivuxolimab.

General observations from the study: Researchers did not determine the expanded peripheral T cells' antigen specificity.

The germline CDR1 and CDR2 sequences are GTSNPN and SVGIG (reference sequence). V lost 8 bases and J lost 6; bases outside the gene matches: 5. The CDR3 is 12 amino acids. This chain uses TRBV30 with TRBJ2-2, with 8 bases aligning to TRBD1. This receptor was obtained from an adult with an advanced solid tumor such as melanoma, head and neck, liver or kidney cancer. This sample comprised CD4+ or CD8+ T cells sorted from blood, obtained in a trial of the OX40 agonist ivuxolimab. The CDR3 region is CAGTGGPGELFF. CDR3 bases: TGTGCCGGTACAGGGGGTCCCGGGGAGCTGTTTTTT.